The TCR beta chain under discussion was sequenced for a study of cytomegalovirus exposure and HLA in healthy donors. V trimming: 2 bases; J trimming: 2 bases; junction bases outside the gene matches: 2. This CDR3 region has 15 residues. In germline, CDR1 is SNHLY, CDR2 FYNNEI. Generated by immunoSEQ multiplex PCR, the TCRdb table keeps only in-frame clones and is missing some. This sample has 150,000 to 200,000 clones, with nearly 90% found just once. J is TRBJ2-7 and V is TRBV2, with 11 bases lining up with TRBD2. Sequencing input: PBMCs. The clonotype was recovered from a man between 18 and 35 years old in good health and CMV-seropositive. In DNA form, the CDR3 reads TGTGCCAGCAGTGAAACGACTAGCGGGACCTACGAGCAGTACTTC. Translated: CASSETTSGTYEQYF.